This entry lists 9 T cell receptor beta chains sequenced from one sample in a study of T cells in Graves' hyperthyroidism and ophthalmopathy. Researchers took RNA transcripts and amplified the TCR beta CDR3 regions from them. Using the HTBI primer set, a first-round RT-PCR was run on the TCR CDR3. TCRdb ran MiXCR on the multiplex PCR reads and lists one entry per CDR3 protein. The sample comprises over 250,000 distinct CDR3 sequences, approximately 14% of which are singletons, and 34% rests with the top ten. Sample: blood. These receptors were obtained from a woman aged 40 to 50 with Graves' ophthalmopathy.

This clonotype was detected many times. The gene calls are TRBV20-1 and TRBJ2-7, with 10 bases matching TRBD1. The CDR3 consists of 14 residues. Trimming at V came to 1 base and at J to 2 bases, leaving 2 bases not matched to a gene. Germline V gene sequence: CDR1 DFQATT, CDR2 SNEGSKA (reference sequence). This chain's CDR3 is CSARGTGGAYEQYF. The CDR3 region has the DNA TGCAGTGCTAGAGGGACAGGGGGTGCCTACGAGCAGTACTTC.

This clonotype was seen ten or more times. The CDR3 coding sequence is TGTGCCAGTAGTTCCTCGACTTTGGGGATGAACACTGAAGCTTTCTTT. Its translation: CASSSSTLGMNTEAFF. This rearrangement joins TRBV19 to TRBJ1-1; D gene uncertain. The CDR3 has 16 amino acids. Trimming left V 5 bases short and J 0 bases short, with 16 bases between. CDR1 and CDR2 from the germline V gene are LNHDA and SQIVND (reference sequence).

The chain has TRBV25-1 and TRBJ2-5, with 8 bases aligning to TRBD1. Trimming at V came to 6 bases and at J to 3 bases, leaving 3 bases not matched to a gene. Germline values: CDR1 MGHDK, CDR2 SYGVNS. The CDR3 length is 13 residues. The CDR3 coding sequence is TGTGCCAGCAGCAGGACAGGGAAAGAGACCCAGTACTTC. It translates to CASSRTGKETQYF. The full variable domain, in which reference TRBV25-1 and TRBJ2-5 provide the parts outside the CDR3, is EADIYQTPRYLVIGTGKKITLECSQTMGHDKMYWYQQDPGMELHLIHYSYGVNSTEKGDLSSESTVSRIRTEHFPLTLESARPSHTSQYLCASSRTGKETQYFGPGTRLLVL.

This clonotype was seen many times. V and J are TRBV3-1 and TRBJ2-7; TRBD2 matches 11 bases. This CDR3 spans 14 amino acids. V dropped 7 bases and J dropped 5; count of bases not matched to a gene: 7. Germline CDR1 LGHDT, CDR2 YNNKEL (reference sequence). Here the CDR3 reads CASTTSGSVNEQYF. Written as DNA, the CDR3 is TGTGCCAGCACCACTAGCGGGAGTGTAAACGAGCAGTACTTC.

This clonotype was seen ten or more times. The CDR3 DNA is TGTGCCAGCAGCCTGAATTGGGGACTAGCACCGGAGACCCAGTACTTC. Translating it yields CASSLNWGLAPETQYF. The V call is TRBV14, the J call TRBJ2-5; 9 bases are a match to TRBD2. Germline trimming cut 4 bases from V and 5 bases from J; bases unmatched to any gene: 11. There are 16 residues in the CDR3. CDR1 and CDR2 (germline): SGHDN, FVKESK.

This chain links TRBV19 with TRBJ2-2; TRBD1 might be the D (6 bases). The CDR3 runs to 18 residues. Germline values: CDR1 LNHDA, CDR2 SQIVND (reference sequence). The V gene lost 4 bases and the J gene lost 3 bases, with 21 bases spanning the gap. The CDR3 nucleotides read TGTGCCAGTAGTACTTACCGGGACACCGGGACCTACACCGGGGAGCTGTTTTTT. This translates into CASSTYRDTGTYTGELFF.

This clonotype was counted many times. V usage is TRBV2 and J usage is TRBJ2-1, with 11 bases that match TRBD1. The CDR3 spans 15 residues. The germline V gene has CDR1 SNHLY and CDR2 FYNNEI. Trimming at V came to 5 bases and at J to 10 bases, leaving 10 bases not matched to a gene. CDR3 sequence reads: CASSPKWTGGREQFF. CDR3 nucleotides: TGTGCCAGCAGTCCTAAGTGGACAGGGGGCAGAGAGCAGTTCTTC.

This clonotype was recorded a few times. V gene TRBV18 combines with J gene TRBJ2-7; D is uncertain. Germline CDR1 and CDR2: KGHSH and LQKENI. The V end was cut by 5 bases, the J end by 4 bases, with 12 bases between. This CDR3 comprises 13 residues. The CDR3, as DNA: TGTGCCAGCTCAGCAACGACGGTGTACGAGCAGTACTTC. It encodes CASSATTVYEQYF.

The sample holds many counts of this clonotype. The chain uses TRBV28 and TRBJ2-7, with 9 nucleotides matching TRBD1. Germline CDR1 reads MDHEN; CDR2 reads SYDVKM. The CDR3 covers 15 residues. Germline trimming cut 6 bases from V and 3 bases from J; bases unmatched to any gene: 9. The CDR3 DNA reads TGTGCCAGCAGCCTCCCCGGGACAGGGAACTACGAGCAGTACTTC. Residues: CASSLPGTGNYEQYF.